This TCR beta chain appears in the sequencing data of a study of T-cell reconstitution after alpha-beta-depleted transplantation in children. A library of TCRbeta sequences, prepared with unique molecular identifiers, was generated. TCRdb reprocessed the PCR reads via MiXCR and lists one record per CDR3 protein. The table has about 150,000 distinct CDR3 sequences, 11% seen once. The study's findings and limits: For some patients, TCRbeta diversity was high at day 60 because of recipient T cells and thymic progenitors that survived. Hyperexpanded clones declined; after one year, newly produced T cells mostly supplied diversity.

Many counts were recorded for this clonotype. Antigen specificity is unknown. V shed 0 bases and J 1 base; nucleotides not matched to a gene: 8. The CDR3 covers 17 residues. The germline gives CDR1 ENHRY, CDR2 SYGVKD. The genes are TRBV10-3 and TRBJ1-1; TRBD1 agrees at 7 bases. The clonotype originates from a boy between 2 and 15 years old with acute myeloid leukemia, due to receive a stem cell transplant. Sequences were derived from PBMCs, sampled before TCRalphabeta/CD19-depleted stem cell transplant. The CDR3 DNA reads as TGTGCCATCAGTGAGTCGACACAGGGGCCAAAGAACACTGAAGCTTTCTTT. Protein sequence: CAISESTQGPKNTEAFF.